Presented here are 19 T cell receptor beta chains from one specimen sequenced in a study of blood T cell repertoires in COVID-19. TCRdb's table, derived via immunoSEQ multiplex PCR, lists solely in-frame clones and lacks some. Counted here are 150,000 to 200,000 clones, 80% to 90% occurring once; the ten biggest clones make up 10%. The sample taken for sequencing was peripheral blood. These receptors all come from a woman in her seventies with COVID-19, enrolled during active disease.

CDR3 in amino acids: CASTDGQGANTEAFF. CDR3 in DNA: TGTGCCAGCACCGACGGGCAGGGGGCGAACACTGAAGCTTTCTTT. The chain combines TRBV25-1 with TRBJ1-1; TRBD1 matches at 8 bases. J gave up 1 base and V 7 bases, and 8 bases lay outside the gene matches. CDR3 length: 15 amino acids. Germline V gives CDR1 MGHDK, CDR2 SYGVNS.

J is TRBJ2-7 and V is TRBV21-1; TRBD1 is taken as the D call from the table, unchecked against the DNA. TRBV21-1 is noted as a pseudogene. The CDR3 loop spans 17 amino acids. CDR3 DNA sequence: TGTGCCAGCAGCAAAGCCCAACGACAGGGTTATCCCTACGAGCAGTACTTC. Its translation is CASSKAQRQGYPYEQYF.

The rearrangement uses TRBV3-1 (or the pseudogene TRBV3-2) and TRBJ1-2; a weak D match, TRBD1 (5 bases). The CDR3 has 13 amino acids. V lost 4 bases and J lost 9, with 15 bases in between. CDR1 and CDR2 (germline): LGHDT, YNNKEL (reference sequence). CDR3 protein: CASSRDSEPRYTF. CDR3 coding DNA: TGTGCCAGCAGCCGGGACTCCGAACCCCGCTACACCTTC.

The rearrangement joins TRBV25-1 to TRBJ2-2, with 7 bases identical to TRBD1. The length of the CDR3 is 15 residues. Unmatched junction bases numbered 10, after V lost 6 bases and J lost 6 bases. CDR1 is MGHDK and CDR2 is SYGVNS in the germline V gene. The CDR3 sequence: CASSPAADRPGELFF. DNA of the CDR3: TGTGCCAGCAGCCCAGCCGCGGACAGGCCCGGGGAGCTGTTTTTT.

This chain connects TRBV6-1 to TRBJ2-7; 10 nucleotides agree with TRBD2. Germline V gene sequence: CDR1 MNHNS, CDR2 SASEGT. With 2 bases clipped from V and 7 bases from J, the junction kept 5 bases outside the gene matches. The CDR3 spans 14 residues. As DNA, the CDR3 is TGTGCCAGCAGTGAATTAGCGGGGGGTTGGGAGCAGTACTTC. It encodes CASSELAGGWEQYF.

The chain recombines TRBV5-8 with TRBJ2-7; D is perhaps TRBD2 (6 bases). CDR3 size: 12 residues. Trimming cost V 5 bases and J 5 bases, with 11 bases left between them. Germline values: CDR1 SGHTS, CDR2 YDEGEE. The CDR3 DNA reads as TGTGCCAGCAGTCGGAGGGTCCACGAGCAGTACTTC. Translated: CASSRRVHEQYF.

This chain uses TRBV19 with TRBJ2-5; tentatively, D is TRBD2 (6 bases). Germline lookup yields CDR1 LNHDA and CDR2 SQIVND (reference sequence). The CDR3 spans 13 residues. The V gene lost 5 bases and the J gene lost 3 bases, with 10 bases spanning the gap. CDR3: CASSWTIKETQYF. The CDR3 DNA is TGTGCCAGTAGTTGGACTATTAAAGAGACCCAGTACTTC.

Turning to this clone: Other DNA sequences in this sample translate to the same CDR3. The chain carries TRBV12-3 or TRBV12-4 and TRBJ1-2, with D unclear. Trimming left V 4 bases short and J 8 bases short, with 11 bases between. This CDR3 is built from 12 residues. The DNA for the CDR3 is TGTGCCAGCAGTTGGACCGGGGAGGGCTACACCTTC. It specifies CASSWTGEGYTF.

V usage is TRBV7-9 and J usage is TRBJ1-1; the D is unclear. V was cut by 8 bases and J by 6 bases, with 16 bases left in between. CDR3 length: 13 amino acids. Germline CDR1 and CDR2: SEHNR and FQNEAQ (reference sequence). The CDR3 spells CASSIGGFAEAFF. As DNA, the CDR3 is TGTGCCAGCTCGATAGGAGGGTTCGCTGAAGCTTTCTTT. The full variable domain, in which reference TRBV7-9 and TRBJ1-1 provide the parts outside the CDR3, is DTGVSQNPRHKITKRGQNVTFRCDPISEHNRLYWYRQTLGQGPEFLTYFQNEAQLEKSRLLSDRFSAERPKGSFSTLEIQRTEQGDSAMYLCASSIGGFAEAFFGQGTRLTVV.

V and J are TRBV25-1 and TRBJ1-3, with D uncertain. The CDR3 extends over 15 amino acids. Germline values: CDR1 MGHDK, CDR2 SYGVNS. Trimming pared 5 bases from V and 3 bases from J, leaving 14 bases between. Written as DNA, the CDR3 is TGTGCCAGCAGTCTCCATGCCGGGGTTGGAAACACCATATATTTT. Translation gives CASSLHAGVGNTIYF. The full variable domain, its missing parts supplied by reference TRBV25-1 and TRBJ1-3, is EADIYQTPRYLVIGTGKKITLECSQTMGHDKMYWYQQDPGMELHLIHYSYGVNSTEKGDLSSESTVSRIRTEHFPLTLESARPSHTSQYLCASSLHAGVGNTIYFGEGSWLTVV.

This clone was seen once. V is TRBV15 and J is TRBJ1-2, with 8 positions matching TRBD1. The CDR3 is made up of 13 amino acids. The J segment lost 8 bases and the V segment lost 5 bases, leaving 7 bases of the junction unmatched. Germline-derived CDR1 and CDR2 are LNHNV and YYDKDF (reference sequence). The CDR3 DNA follows: TGTGCCACCAGCGCCCGGACAGGGAGCGGCTACACCTTC. This encodes CATSARTGSGYTF.

The rearrangement uses TRBV4-1 and TRBJ2-5, with TRBD1 matching over 7 bases. Germline V CDR1 and CDR2: MGHRA, YSYEKL. The CDR3 sequence is 14 residues long. With V trimmed by 6 bases and J by 2 bases, 6 bases remained unmatched. DNA for the CDR3: TGCGCCAGCAGTCAGGGACAGCCACAAGAGACCCAGTACTTC. It is translated as CASSQGQPQETQYF.

CDR3 in amino acids: CASSLRTSGTLGEQYF. DNA for the CDR3: TGTGCCAGCAGCTTACGCACTAGCGGTACCTTAGGAGAGCAGTACTTC. The rearrangement uses TRBV11-2 and TRBJ2-7; TRBD2 matches at 8 bases. CDR3 length: 16 residues. Germline V gene sequence: CDR1 SGHAT, CDR2 FQNNGV. V lost 2 bases, J lost 7 bases, and 13 bases stayed unmatched. Variable domain in full (rest from reference TRBV11-2 and TRBJ2-7): EAGVAQSPRYKIIEKRQSVAFWCNPISGHATLYWYQQILGQGPKLLIQFQNNGVVDDSQLPKDRFSAERLKGVDSTLKIQPAKLEDSAVYLCASSLRTSGTLGEQYFGPGTRLTVT.

V and J are TRBV3-1 (or the pseudogene TRBV3-2) and TRBJ1-2, with D possibly TRBD1 on 5 matching bases. V was pared by 0 bases and J by 7 bases, with 15 bases between. The CDR3 length is 15 residues. The V gene's germline CDR1 is LGHDT and CDR2 YNNKEL (reference sequence). In nucleotides, the CDR3 is TGTGCCAGCAGCCAAGATTGGGAGGGGAGGAGTGGCTACACCTTC. It encodes CASSQDWEGRSGYTF.

The CDR3 DNA is TGTGCCAGCAGCCGTAGCGGGGGGGTTAACACCGGGGAGCTGTTTTTT. Translation: CASSRSGGVNTGELFF. The chain carries TRBV5-4 and TRBJ2-2, with TRBD2 matching over 11 bases. Germline lookup yields CDR1 SGHNT and CDR2 YYREEE (reference sequence). This CDR3 comprises 16 residues. J was trimmed by 2 bases and V by 4 bases; bases with no gene match: 4.

This chain uses TRBV5-1 with TRBJ2-3; tentatively, D is TRBD1 (5 bases). Germline-derived CDR1 and CDR2 are SGHRS and YFSETQ. This CDR3 contains 15 residues. Deletions cut 4 bases from V and 2 bases from J, with 14 bases between. The CDR3 DNA follows: TGCGCCAGCAGCAGAGGTATAGGGGCCACAGATACGCAGTATTTT. Its translation: CASSRGIGATDTQYF.

The chain uses TRBV30 and TRBJ2-7; TRBD1 aligns across 9 bases. Germline V CDR1 and CDR2: GTSNPN, SVGIG (reference sequence). Unmatched junction bases numbered 5, after V lost 3 bases and J lost 5 bases. The CDR3 is 13 amino acids. Here the CDR3 DNA reads TGTGCCTGGAGGCGGACAGGGGTCAACGAGCAGTACTTC. Translating gives CAWRRTGVNEQYF.

The chain links TRBV6-5 to TRBJ1-2; D not certain. The CDR3 is 14 amino acids. Germline V lookup: CDR1 MNHEY, CDR2 SVGAGI. V gave up 5 bases and J gave up 2 bases, with 12 bases separating them. The DNA for the CDR3 is TGTGCCAGCAGTCTTCAAGAGGTCAACTATGGCTACACCTTC. Residues: CASSLQEVNYGYTF.

V and J are TRBV5-6 and TRBJ1-6, with 11 bases that match TRBD1. After removal of 1 base from V and 8 bases from J, the junction contained 5 bases not matched to a gene. The CDR3 totals 16 residues. CDR1 and CDR2 from the germline V gene are SGHDT and YYEEEE. The CDR3 is CASSLRRTGGDSPLHF. CDR3 in DNA: TGTGCCAGCAGCTTGAGAAGGACAGGGGGCGATTCACCCCTCCACTTT.